This TCR beta chain was sequenced for a study of identifying expanded T cells in peripheral blood. Study-wide results and limits: Across healthy donors, higher total template counts meant significantly greater roughly two-week count variance. Technical replicates showed around 1.3 changed clones; roughly two weeks 15 to 20; four weeks 19.

The CDR3 is made up of 14 amino acids. Trimming pared 2 bases from V and 6 bases from J, leaving 11 bases between. Looked up from germline, CDR1 is ENHRY and CDR2 is SYGVKD. This table comes from immunoSEQ multiplex PCR, and its TCRdb copy is limited to in-frame clones, with some not included. The sample holds approximately 140,000 clones; 75% to 90% are singletons and the top ten take approximately 8.9%. For this clone: Its specificity is not known.

The TCR comes from a person between 18 and 75 years old in good health. V gene TRBV10-3 combines with J gene TRBJ2-1; D is perhaps TRBD2 (5 bases). The specimen was blood. The CDR3 loop is CAISEGLRVNEQFF. DNA of the CDR3: TGTGCCATCAGTGAGGGACTGAGAGTCAATGAGCAGTTCTTC.